The 28 T cell receptor beta chains listed next were all sequenced from one sample in a study of T cells in Graves' hyperthyroidism and ophthalmopathy. It was RNA transcripts that yielded the amplified TCR beta CDR3 regions. With the HTBI primer set, the TCR CDR3 went through a first round of RT-PCR. TCRdb re-called the multiplex PCR reads through MiXCR, storing one row per CDR3 protein. The sample includes about 270,000 distinct CDR3 sequences, roughly 22% of them seen just once. Specimen: blood. All receptors come from a man aged 25 to 45 with Graves' ophthalmopathy.

The chain is built from TRBV5-5 and TRBJ2-2, with 13 positions matching TRBD2. Losses at the gene ends were 6 bases for V and 0 bases for J; bases not matched to a gene: 8. Per the germline V gene, CDR1 is SGHKS and CDR2 is YYEKEE (reference sequence). The CDR3 has 18 amino acids. CDR3 loop: CASTRGGLAGTNTGELFF. For the CDR3, the DNA is TGTGCCAGCACCCGCGGGGGACTAGCGGGAACGAACACCGGGGAGCTGTTTTTT.

This clonotype has more than one count but fewer than ten. The chain links TRBV11-1 to TRBJ2-5, with TRBD2 matching 9 bases. With 4 bases clipped from V and 5 bases from J, the junction kept 8 bases outside the gene matches. Per the germline V gene, CDR1 is SGHAT and CDR2 is FQDESV (reference sequence). The CDR3 totals 15 residues. In DNA, the CDR3 is TGTGCCAGCAGCTCGAGACTAGCGGCCTTGGAGACCCAGTACTTC. Protein sequence: CASSSRLAALETQYF.

This clonotype appeared many times. V and J are TRBV7-3 and TRBJ2-5; 9 bases are shared with TRBD1. The V gene end was trimmed by 5 bases and the J gene end by 6 bases; junction bases not matched to a gene: 4. This CDR3 comprises 13 residues. Germline CDR1 is SGHTA and CDR2 is FQGTGA. CDR3 amino acids: CASSEGTGKTQYF. Here the CDR3 DNA reads TGTGCCAGCAGCGAGGGGACAGGGAAGACCCAGTACTTC.

As regards this clonotype: This could be a read error, since a much larger clone is one nucleotide away. The genes are TRBV11-1 and TRBJ2-7; 8 bases agree with TRBD2. Looked up from germline, CDR1 is SGHAT and CDR2 is FQDESV (reference sequence). V was clipped by 7 bases and J by 3 bases; unmatched bases: 11. The CDR3 has 15 amino acids. CDR3 nucleotide sequence: TGTGCCAGCAACCGTCAGAGCGGGAGTAACTACGAGCAGTACTTC. As protein: CASNRQSGSNYEQYF.

This clonotype was picked up many times. At one end the junction does not follow the germline gene, possibly because of a read error. The chain has TRBV20-1 and TRBJ2-7; D ambiguous. The CDR3 runs to 11 residues. Germline-derived CDR1 and CDR2 are DFQATT and SNEGSKA (reference sequence). The CDR3 loop reads CSARDSYEQYF. DNA of the CDR3: TGCAGTGCAAGAGACTCCTACGAGCAGTACTTC.

The chain is built from TRBV5-1 and TRBJ2-1; TRBD2 matches at 8 bases. The CDR3 length is 15 residues. Germline values: CDR1 SGHRS, CDR2 YFSETQ. Trimming at V came to 0 bases and at J to 7 bases, leaving 6 bases not matched to a gene. CDR3 sequence (DNA): TGCGCCAGCAGCTTGGAAGCGGGAGCAGGAAATGAGCAGTTCTTC. Amino acid sequence: CASSLEAGAGNEQFF.

This clonotype was picked up many times. This sequence joins TRBV2 and TRBJ1-4, with a possible D match to TRBD1 (5 bases). This CDR3 has 13 amino acids. V gave up 7 bases and J gave up 4 bases, with 10 bases separating them. From germline, CDR1 is SNHLY and CDR2 FYNNEI. The DNA of the CDR3 is TGTGCCAGCACGGACATCAATAATGAAAAACTGTTTTTT. It yields the protein CASTDINNEKLFF.

The CDR3 here is CASSLQGNNSPLHF. CDR3 nucleotide sequence: TGTGCCAGCAGCCTACAGGGGAATAATTCACCCCTCCACTTT. The rearrangement links TRBV3-1 to TRBJ1-6; the match to TRBD1 covers 7 bases. Looked up from germline, CDR1 is LGHDT and CDR2 is YNNKEL (reference sequence). The CDR3 contains 14 residues. The J segment lost 5 bases and the V segment lost 4 bases, leaving 2 bases of the junction unmatched.

This clonotype showed up just a few times. V and J are TRBV18 and TRBJ2-1; D gene ambiguous. The V gene's germline CDR1 is KGHSH and CDR2 LQKENI. V was pared by 6 bases and J by 0 bases, with 15 bases between. The CDR3 contains 16 residues. The chain's CDR3 is CASSPPASSSYNEQFF. The CDR3 DNA reads TGTGCCAGCTCCCCCCCAGCATCCAGCTCCTACAATGAGCAGTTCTTC.

The table lists this clonotype with many counts. This chain links TRBV5-5 with TRBJ1-1, with 7 bases that match TRBD1. V shed 4 bases, J shed 0 bases, and the junction held 6 bases outside the gene matches. CDR1 is SGHKS and CDR2 is YYEKEE in the germline V gene (reference sequence). This CDR3 is built from 15 residues. The DNA of the CDR3 is TGTGCCAGCAGCCCCCGACAGGGAATGAACACTGAAGCTTTCTTT. Its protein is CASSPRQGMNTEAFF. Looking up the rest from reference TRBV5-5 and TRBJ1-1 gives the full variable domain: DAGVTQSPTHLIKTRGQQVTLRCSPISGHKSVSWYQQVLGQGPQFIFQYYEKEERGRGNFPDRFSARQFPNYSSELNVNALLLGDSALYLCASSPRQGMNTEAFFGQGTRLTVV.

This chain uses TRBV7-6 with TRBJ2-7, with 11 bases aligning to TRBD2. The CDR3 sequence is 15 residues long. After removal of 4 bases from V and 7 bases from J, the junction contained 9 bases not matched to a gene. Germline V gene data show CDR1 as SGHVS and CDR2 as FNYEAQ. The CDR3 DNA is TGTGCCAGCAGCTCGACTAGCGGGGTGGTCCTGGAGCAGTACTTC. This gives the protein CASSSTSGVVLEQYF. Complete variable domain (other parts from reference TRBV7-6 and TRBJ2-7): GAGVSQSPRYKVTKRGQDVALRCDPISGHVSLYWYRQALGQGPEFLTYFNYEAQQDKSGLPNDRFSAERPEGSISTLTIQRTEQRDSAMYRCASSSTSGVVLEQYFGPGTRLTVT.

This clonotype came up many times. V usage is TRBV30 and J usage is TRBJ2-3, with D tentatively TRBD2 (5 bases). The CDR3 contains 12 residues. The V and J ends lost 0 bases and 5 bases respectively, with 6 bases between them. Germline V gene lookup returns CDR1 GTSNPN and CDR2 SVGIG (reference sequence). In nucleotides, the CDR3 is TGTGCCTGGAGTGTACGGGAAGATACGCAGTATTTT. Encoded protein: CAWSVREDTQYF.

This clonotype was seen at least ten times. The genes are TRBV3-1 and TRBJ2-4, with D tentatively TRBD1 (6 bases). V was cut by 2 bases and J by 2 bases, with 10 bases left in between. The CDR3 consists of 15 residues. Per the germline V gene, CDR1 is LGHDT and CDR2 is YNNKEL (reference sequence). CDR3 in amino acids: CASSQTGGSKNIQYF. CDR3 DNA sequence: TGTGCCAGCAGCCAAACTGGGGGCTCCAAAAACATTCAGTACTTC. Filled out from reference TRBV3-1 and TRBJ2-4, the complete variable domain reads DTAVSQTPKYLVTQMGNDKSIKCEQNLGHDTMYWYKQDSKKFLKIMFSYNNKELIINETVPNRFSPKSPDKAHLNLHINSLELGDSAVYFCASSQTGGSKNIQYFGAGTRLSVL.

Ten or more counts support this clonotype. V usage is TRBV7-2 and J usage is TRBJ2-1, with 16 bases aligning to TRBD2. Unmatched junction bases numbered 8, after V lost 5 bases and J lost 10 bases. Germline CDR1 and CDR2: SGHTA and FQGNSA. This CDR3 is 16 amino acids long. The DNA of the CDR3 is TGTGCCAGCAGCCCAACTCCGGGACTAGCGGGAGGGGAGCAGTTCTTC. It specifies CASSPTPGLAGGEQFF.

The chain joins TRBV6-1 to TRBJ1-6; perhaps TRBD1 as D (5 bases). Germline loops: CDR1 MNHNS, CDR2 SASEGT. This CDR3 is built from 16 residues. V lost 2 bases, J lost 5 bases, and 13 bases lay in between. The CDR3: CASSESMGRDNSPLHF. In DNA, the CDR3 is TGTGCCAGCAGTGAATCAATGGGCAGGGATAATTCACCCCTCCACTTT.

This clonotype was recorded a few times. The rearrangement uses TRBV28 and TRBJ1-1, with TRBD1 matching over 10 bases. CDR1 is MDHEN, CDR2 SYDVKM, per germline. The length of the CDR3 is 15 residues. With V trimmed by 6 bases and J by 1 base, 5 bases remained unmatched. The CDR3 is CASSPGQGRNTEAFF. CDR3 nucleotides: TGTGCCAGCAGCCCGGGACAGGGGAGGAACACTGAAGCTTTCTTT.

At least ten counts were recorded for this clonotype. V is TRBV18 and J is TRBJ2-1; D not certain. The germline V gene has CDR1 KGHSH and CDR2 LQKENI. V was shortened by 5 bases and J by 7 bases, with 12 bases between the two germline ends. CDR3 size: 13 residues. CDR3 residues: CASSGPVRNEQFF. The CDR3 bases are TGTGCCAGCTCAGGTCCCGTCAGGAATGAGCAGTTCTTC. Using reference TRBV18 and TRBJ2-1 for the parts outside the CDR3, the full variable domain is NAGVMQNPRHLVRRRGQEARLRCSPMKGHSHVYWYRQLPEEGLKFMVYLQKENIIDESGMPKERFSAEFPKEGPSILRIQQVVRGDSAAYFCASSGPVRNEQFFGPGTRLTVL.

This clonotype was detected only a few times. The chain couples TRBV2 to TRBJ2-2, with a tentative D call TRBD1 (5 bases). Germline loops: CDR1 SNHLY, CDR2 FYNNEI. V was trimmed by 7 bases and J by 4 bases, leaving 13 bases between them. This CDR3 is 14 amino acids long. The CDR3 nucleotides read TGTGCCAGCACCCCCGGCAGGGCCACCGGGGAGCTGTTTTTT. Translated, it gives CASTPGRATGELFF.

This clonotype has a handful of counts. The V and J genes are TRBV6-1 and TRBJ2-1, with TRBD2 matching over 9 bases. This CDR3 has 17 amino acids. V shed 6 bases and J 1 base; nucleotides not matched to a gene: 10. Germline values: CDR1 MNHNS, CDR2 SASEGT. The CDR3 sequence: CASRKGGLAESYNEQFF. The DNA of the CDR3 is TGTGCCAGCAGAAAAGGGGGACTAGCTGAATCCTACAATGAGCAGTTCTTC.

This clonotype appeared many times. The rearrangement uses TRBV30 and TRBJ1-3, with 7 bases identical to TRBD1. V lost 2 bases and J lost 9; bases outside the gene matches: 4. CDR1 and CDR2 from the germline V gene are GTSNPN and SVGIG (reference sequence). The CDR3 consists of 12 residues. The CDR3 coding sequence is TGTGCCTGGAGTCTCACAGGGGTCACCATATATTTT. Amino acids: CAWSLTGVTIYF.

This clonotype has ten or more counts. The rearrangement links TRBV2 to TRBJ2-7, with D uncertain. The CDR3 contains 19 residues. The germline gives CDR1 SNHLY, CDR2 FYNNEI. V lost 1 base, J lost 0 bases, and 22 bases lay in between. The CDR3 here is CASSEEKSLGLAFSYEQYF. CDR3 nucleotides: TGTGCCAGCAGTGAAGAAAAATCGTTGGGGTTAGCCTTCTCCTACGAGCAGTACTTC.

The rearrangement links TRBV7-9 to TRBJ2-7; no reliable D call. The CDR3 runs 14 residues. The germline CDR1 and CDR2 sequences are SEHNR and FQNEAQ (reference sequence). V was trimmed by 2 bases and J by 2 bases, leaving 10 bases between them. The CDR3 nucleotides read TGTGCCAGCAGCTTATCCATCCGCGCCTACGAGCAGTACTTC. This sequence encodes CASSLSIRAYEQYF.

This clonotype has a count of ten or more. The rearrangement links TRBV11-2 to TRBJ1-3; D may be TRBD1 (6 bases). The germline V and J ends were trimmed by 4 bases and 3 bases, with 16 bases remaining between them. The germline gives CDR1 SGHAT, CDR2 FQNNGV. The CDR3 has 16 residues. CDR3 sequence: CASSSLLQGGGNTIYF. CDR3 DNA sequence: TGTGCCAGCAGCTCCTTGCTACAGGGAGGTGGAAACACCATATATTTT.

This clonotype has ten or more counts. The V gene is TRBV30, the J gene TRBJ2-7, with D possibly TRBD1 on 6 matching bases. Looked up from germline, CDR1 is GTSNPN and CDR2 is SVGIG (reference sequence). The V gene lost 0 bases and the J gene lost 5 bases, with 11 bases spanning the gap. The CDR3 consists of 13 residues. CDR3: CAWSVGRGNEQYF. In DNA, the CDR3 is TGTGCCTGGAGTGTAGGCAGGGGAAACGAGCAGTACTTC.

The chain recombines TRBV12-3 or TRBV12-4 with TRBJ2-1; 14 bases line up with TRBD2. Trimming cost V 6 bases and J 8 bases; bases outside gene matches: 6. This CDR3 spans 15 amino acids. The CDR3 sequence: CASRGLAGVNDEQFF. As DNA, the CDR3 is TGTGCCAGCAGGGGACTAGCGGGAGTCAACGATGAGCAGTTCTTC.

There are a few counts of this clonotype. This chain connects TRBV9 to TRBJ2-7, with D perhaps matching TRBD2 (6 bases). This CDR3 is built from 14 residues. Germline CDR1 SGDLS, CDR2 YYNGEE. The V end lost 0 bases, the J end lost 2 bases, and 9 bases lay between the germline ends. CDR3 DNA: TGTGCCAGCAGCGTAGTGCCGGGAGCCTACGAGCAGTACTTC. Amino acids: CASSVVPGAYEQYF.

The chain is built from TRBV5-6 and TRBJ2-1; the D gene is possibly TRBD2 (6 bases). The CDR3 length is 14 residues. The germline V and J ends were trimmed by 0 bases and 7 bases, with 11 bases remaining between them. The V gene's germline CDR1 is SGHDT and CDR2 YYEEEE. CDR3: CASSLGEERNEQFF. The CDR3 nucleotides are TGTGCCAGCAGCTTGGGGGAGGAGAGGAATGAGCAGTTCTTC.

With regard to this clonotype: One end of the junction fails to match germline, which may point to a read error. This rearrangement joins TRBV20-1 to TRBJ2-2; 8 bases match TRBD2. The germline V gene has CDR1 DFQATT and CDR2 SNEGSKA (reference sequence). This CDR3 region has 15 residues. As DNA, the CDR3 is TGCAGTGCTAGAGTCCAGCGGGAGAACACCGGGCAGCTGTTTTTT. Residues: CSARVQRENTGQLFF.